This T cell receptor (beta chain) was observed in a study of T cells in tumors after PD-1 blockade. Study as a whole: Each patient got pembrolizumab 200 mg every 3 weeks or cemiplimab 350 mg every 2 weeks. Daily vismodegib 150 mg continued in a subset of anti-PD-1-treated patients.

The study, taken as a whole, reports: Most post-therapy expanded exhausted CD8+ clones were new, undetected before treatment. Peripheral recruitment is suggested, as some novel exhausted tumor clones were in pre-treatment blood.

The germline CDR1 and CDR2 sequences are KGHSH and LQKENI. This CDR3 has 16 residues. V was clipped by 2 bases and J by 2 bases, with 15 bases between them. Sequenced by immunoSEQ multiplex PCR; TCRdb stores in-frame clones only, minus some. The top ten hold 20% to 30% of the sample, which has 10,000 to 15,000 clones, 63% seen once. To note about this clone: Its antigen is as yet unknown.

The sequences come from tumor tissue, collected before anti-PD-1 treatment. The sequence was obtained from a human donor with cutaneous squamous cell carcinoma. The chain recombines TRBV18 with TRBJ1-2; tentatively, D is TRBD1 (5 bases). CDR3 in DNA: TGTGCCAGCTCACCATCCACCCCAGGGCAAAACTATGGCTACACCTTC. Its translation: CASSPSTPGQNYGYTF.